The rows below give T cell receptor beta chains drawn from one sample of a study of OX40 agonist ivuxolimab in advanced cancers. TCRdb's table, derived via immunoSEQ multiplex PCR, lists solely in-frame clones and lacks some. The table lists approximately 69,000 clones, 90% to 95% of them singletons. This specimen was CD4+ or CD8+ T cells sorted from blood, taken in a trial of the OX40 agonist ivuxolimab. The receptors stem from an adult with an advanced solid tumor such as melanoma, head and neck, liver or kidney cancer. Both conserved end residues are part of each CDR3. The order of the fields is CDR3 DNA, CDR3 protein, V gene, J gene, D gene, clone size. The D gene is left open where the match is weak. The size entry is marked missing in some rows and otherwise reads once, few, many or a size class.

CDR3nt: TGTGCCAGCACCCCCACCCCGGCGGAGCAGTTCTTC
CDR3aa: CASTPTPAEQFF
v_gene: TRBV7-9
j_gene: TRBJ2-1
d_gene: NA
abundance: NA

CDR3nt: TGTGCCAGTGGGGCAGGTAACGCGTACGAGCAGTACTTC
CDR3aa: CASGAGNAYEQYF
v_gene: TRBV19
j_gene: TRBJ2-7
d_gene: NA
abundance: NA

CDR3nt: TGTGCCAGCAGCACCGGTCTGGCTAGCGGGGGGTCTAGCACAGATACGCAGTATTTT
CDR3aa: CASSTGLASGGSSTDTQYF
v_gene: TRBV9
j_gene: TRBJ2-3
d_gene: TRBD2
abundance: once

CDR3nt: TGCGCCAGCAGCCAAGATCCAGGGGCCGGGGCCAACGTCCTGACTTTC
CDR3aa: CASSQDPGAGANVLTF
v_gene: TRBV4-3
j_gene: TRBJ2-6
d_gene: NA
abundance: NA

CDR3nt: TGTGCCAGTAGTATCGGGGCGGGGACCTACGAGCAGTACTTC
CDR3aa: CASSIGAGTYEQYF
v_gene: TRBV19
j_gene: TRBJ2-7
d_gene: NA
abundance: NA

CDR3nt: TGTGCCAGCAGCTTAGGGACCGGGACCTTCTACGAGCAGTACTTC
CDR3aa: CASSLGTGTFYEQYF
v_gene: TRBV7-2
j_gene: TRBJ2-7
d_gene: NA
abundance: NA

CDR3nt: TGTGCCAGCAGTGGAACTGGGACAGGGGCTAACTATGGCTACACCTTC
CDR3aa: CASSGTGTGANYGYTF
v_gene: TRBV25-1
j_gene: TRBJ1-2
d_gene: TRBD1
abundance: NA

CDR3nt: TGTGCCAGCGCCCAGGGTCCAAGTTGGGGCTACACCTTC
CDR3aa: CASAQGPSWGYTF
v_gene: TRBV27
j_gene: TRBJ1-2
d_gene: NA
abundance: NA

CDR3nt: TGTGCCAGCAGCTCAAAAATTAGCGGGGCCACAGATACGCAGTATTTT
CDR3aa: CASSSKISGATDTQYF
v_gene: TRBV7-6
j_gene: TRBJ2-3
d_gene: TRBD2
abundance: NA

CDR3nt: TGTGCCAGCAGCTTAGTGTCTTTGGGGGGACCCTACGAGCAGTACTTC
CDR3aa: CASSLVSLGGPYEQYF
v_gene: TRBV13
j_gene: TRBJ2-7
d_gene: NA
abundance: NA

CDR3nt: TGTGCCAGCAGCCCACGGGACTTCGGAAACACCATATATTTT
CDR3aa: CASSPRDFGNTIYF
v_gene: TRBV7-3
j_gene: TRBJ1-3
d_gene: NA
abundance: NA

CDR3nt: TGTGCCAGTAGTCTCCCCAGGGGGACTAGCGGGAGAGGTGGCCACGAGCAGTACTTC
CDR3aa: CASSLPRGTSGRGGHEQYF
v_gene: TRBV19
j_gene: TRBJ2-7
d_gene: TRBD2
abundance: NA

CDR3nt: TGTGCCAGCAGTTACTCACGACAGTCCATGAACACTGAAGCTTTCTTT
CDR3aa: CASSYSRQSMNTEAFF
v_gene: TRBV6-6
j_gene: TRBJ1-1
d_gene: NA
abundance: NA

CDR3nt: TGTGCCAGCAGTACCACTCCAGGGACCCAAGAGACCCAGTACTTC
CDR3aa: CASSTTPGTQETQYF
v_gene: TRBV6-5
j_gene: TRBJ2-5
d_gene: NA
abundance: NA

CDR3nt: TGTGCCAGCAGTGAAGCGACCCCTAGACCCTCCGAAGGGGAGCTGTTTTTT
CDR3aa: CASSEATPRPSEGELFF
v_gene: TRBV2
j_gene: TRBJ2-2
d_gene: NA
abundance: few

CDR3nt: TGTGCCAGCAACCTAGCGGGAGCCGGAAATGAGCAGTTCTTC
CDR3aa: CASNLAGAGNEQFF
v_gene: TRBV9
j_gene: TRBJ2-1
d_gene: TRBD2
abundance: once

CDR3nt: TGTGCCAGCAGTGGGGGTTGGGCCCACCCTTACAATGAGCAGTTCTTC
CDR3aa: CASSGGWAHPYNEQFF
v_gene: TRBV25-1
j_gene: TRBJ2-1
d_gene: NA
abundance: NA

CDR3nt: TGCAGCGTTGTCCCCGTTACAGTGAGTGTCTACGAGCAGTACTTC
CDR3aa: CSVVPVTVSVYEQYF
v_gene: TRBV29-1
j_gene: TRBJ2-7
d_gene: NA
abundance: NA

CDR3nt: TGTGCCAGCAGCTTAAATGCTTTCTTT
CDR3aa: CASSLNAFF
v_gene: TRBV7-9
j_gene: TRBJ1-1
d_gene: NA
abundance: few

CDR3nt: TGTGCCAGCAGCTTTTCCCAAAGACGACAGGGGCCAGATACGCAGTATTTT
CDR3aa: CASSFSQRRQGPDTQYF
v_gene: TRBV7-8
j_gene: TRBJ2-3
d_gene: TRBD1
abundance: once

CDR3nt: TGTGCCAGCAGCCACGACAGGGAGGAAGAGCAGTACTTC
CDR3aa: CASSHDREEEQYF
v_gene: TRBV6-5
j_gene: TRBJ2-7
d_gene: NA
abundance: NA

CDR3nt: TGCGCCAGCAGCCACCCGGGGCAGGGGCGGCACGAGCAGTACTTC
CDR3aa: CASSHPGQGRHEQYF
v_gene: TRBV4-1
j_gene: TRBJ2-7
d_gene: NA
abundance: NA

CDR3nt: TGCGCCAGCAGCCAAGATCCCTGGGCTGGGGAGCTGTTTTTT
CDR3aa: CASSQDPWAGELFF
v_gene: TRBV4-1
j_gene: TRBJ2-2
d_gene: NA
abundance: NA

CDR3nt: TGCGCCAGCAGCCAGAGCGAGTCCCTAGCGGGGGCCTACAATGAGCAGTTCTTC
CDR3aa: CASSQSESLAGAYNEQFF
v_gene: TRBV4-1
j_gene: TRBJ2-1
d_gene: TRBD2
abundance: NA

CDR3nt: TGCGCCAGCTCGGGGGGAGCAGACTACGAGCAGTACTTC
CDR3aa: CASSGGADYEQYF
v_gene: TRBV10-2
j_gene: TRBJ2-7
d_gene: TRBD2
abundance: NA

CDR3nt: TGTGCCAGCAGCTTAGGAGGGATGAACACTGAAGCTTTCTTT
CDR3aa: CASSLGGMNTEAFF
v_gene: TRBV13
j_gene: TRBJ1-1
d_gene: NA
abundance: NA

CDR3nt: TGTGCCAGCAGGGCACAGGGGGTAGTCCACGAGCAGTACTTC
CDR3aa: CASRAQGVVHEQYF
v_gene: TRBV7-2
j_gene: TRBJ2-7
d_gene: TRBD1
abundance: NA

CDR3nt: TGTGCCAGTAAAACGGCGGGAGGTGTGGGCGAGCAGTACTTC
CDR3aa: CASKTAGGVGEQYF
v_gene: TRBV19
j_gene: TRBJ2-7
d_gene: TRBD2
abundance: NA

CDR3nt: TGTGCCAGCACCCGGACAGGGACCGGCTACACCTTC
CDR3aa: CASTRTGTGYTF
v_gene: TRBV6-5
j_gene: TRBJ1-2
d_gene: TRBD1
abundance: NA

CDR3nt: TGTGCCAGCAGCTTAGTAGGGACAGGGCACGAGCAGTACTTC
CDR3aa: CASSLVGTGHEQYF
v_gene: TRBV7-2
j_gene: TRBJ2-7
d_gene: TRBD1
abundance: NA

CDR3nt: TGTGCCAGCAGTCCACCGCATAGGGGAATGAACACTGAAGCTTTCTTT
CDR3aa: CASSPPHRGMNTEAFF
v_gene: TRBV28
j_gene: TRBJ1-1
d_gene: NA
abundance: NA

CDR3nt: TGTGCCAGCAGCGCTGACAGGTTCGACTATGGCTACACCTTC
CDR3aa: CASSADRFDYGYTF
v_gene: TRBV5-6
j_gene: TRBJ1-2
d_gene: NA
abundance: NA

CDR3nt: TGTGCCAGCAGTTACTCGATTGGGATCAATCAGCCCCAGCATTTT
CDR3aa: CASSYSIGINQPQHF
v_gene: TRBV6-6
j_gene: TRBJ1-5
d_gene: NA
abundance: NA

CDR3nt: TGTGCCAGCATCTTACGGGGCGGGAGAGGCAATGAGCAGTTCTTC
CDR3aa: CASILRGGRGNEQFF
v_gene: TRBV28
j_gene: TRBJ2-1
d_gene: TRBD2
abundance: NA